What follows describes a single T cell receptor (beta chain). Antigen unknown. This CDR3 spans 18 amino acids. After removal of 4 bases from V and 0 bases from J, the junction contained 9 bases not matched to a gene. CDR1 is SEHNR, CDR2 FQNEAQ, per germline (reference sequence). Alongside a J-beta primer mix, a sample-barcoded 5' primer served in a second PCR lasting roughly 7 to 11 cycles. A template-switch adaptor with 12 random nucleotides tagged each cDNA molecule. Sequencing of every sample gave 2.5 million or more CDR3-containing paired-end reads. One entry per CDR3 protein results from TCRdb running MiXCR on the 5' RACE reads. The sample lists hundreds of thousands of distinct CDR3 sequences; roughly 60% were seen once. The data originate from a study of blood T cells in healthy people across ages. General study results and limits: Correlation between TCR beta diversity and naive T cell percentage was strong. Estimates of diversity drawn from one million T cells were considered underestimates.

The sequencing input was blood. This chain connects TRBV7-9 to TRBJ2-6; 7 positions agree with TRBD1. The clonotype comes from a man aged 25 to 40 in good health. The CDR3 DNA is TGTGCCAGCAGCTCTATAGGGACAGTCTACTCTGGGGCCAACGTCCTGACTTTC. This gives the protein CASSSIGTVYSGANVLTF.